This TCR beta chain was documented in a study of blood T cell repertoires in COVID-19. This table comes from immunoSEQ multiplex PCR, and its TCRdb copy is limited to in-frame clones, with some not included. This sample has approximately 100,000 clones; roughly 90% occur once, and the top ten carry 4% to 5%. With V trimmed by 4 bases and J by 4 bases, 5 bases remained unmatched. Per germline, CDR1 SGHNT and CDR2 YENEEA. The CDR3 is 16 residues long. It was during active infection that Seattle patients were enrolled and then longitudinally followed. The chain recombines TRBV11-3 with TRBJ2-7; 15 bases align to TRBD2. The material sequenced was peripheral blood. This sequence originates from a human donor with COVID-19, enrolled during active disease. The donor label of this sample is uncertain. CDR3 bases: TGTGCCAGCAGCTCACTGGGGACTAGCGGGAGGTACGAGCAGTACTTC. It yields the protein CASSSLGTSGRYEQYF.